This passage covers 4 T cell receptor beta chains from one sample sequenced in a study of metastatic and nonmetastatic thyroid tumors. TCRdb re-called clones via MiXCR from the PCR reads. This table has over 15,000 clones, around 20% appearing once. No patient received treatment before thyroid surgery. Input material: tumor tissue. These receptors were collected from a female donor with papillary thyroid cancer or a benign thyroid nodule (not recorded which). Some clones in this sample may be carry-over from other donors' samples.

This clone has just a few counts. The V gene is TRBV6-5, the J gene TRBJ2-3; D is undetermined. Germline lookup yields CDR1 MNHEY and CDR2 SVGAGI. The CDR3 contains 13 residues. V was shortened by 2 bases and J by 12 bases, with 15 bases between the two germline ends. CDR3 in DNA: TGTGCCAGCAGTTACGAGTGGACGGGTACACAGTATTTT. It codes for CASSYEWTGTQYF.

This clone has a count of ten or more. J is TRBJ1-1 and V is TRBV6-5, with D perhaps TRBD1 (5 bases). This CDR3 has 12 residues. V lost 2 bases, J lost 8 bases, and 9 bases lay in between. Germline V CDR1 and CDR2: MNHEY, SVGAGI. The CDR3 here is CASSYRAGEAFF. CDR3 nucleotide sequence: TGTGCCAGCAGTTACCGGGCAGGGGAAGCTTTCTTT.

The rearrangement uses TRBV28 and TRBJ1-5; D gene uncertain. CDR1 and CDR2 from the germline V gene are MDHEN and SYDVKM. Trimming took off 6 bases at V and 2 bases at J, with 8 bases between the two ends. The CDR3 loop spans 13 amino acids. The DNA for the CDR3 is TGTGCCAGCAGGGAGGGAGGCAATCAGCCCCAGCATTTT. Translation gives CASREGGNQPQHF.

By frequency in the sample, this clone is medium-sized. V usage is TRBV7-9 and J usage is TRBJ1-2; 9 nucleotides line up with TRBD1. Unmatched junction bases numbered 3, after V lost 1 base and J lost 6 bases. This CDR3 has 14 residues. Germline V gene sequence: CDR1 SEHNR, CDR2 FQNEAQ (reference sequence). The CDR3 is CASSLVGTGNGYTF. CDR3 sequence (DNA): TGTGCCAGCAGCTTAGTGGGGACAGGGAATGGCTACACCTTC. Using reference TRBV7-9 and TRBJ1-2 for the parts outside the CDR3, the full variable domain is DTGVSQNPRHKITKRGQNVTFRCDPISEHNRLYWYRQTLGQGPEFLTYFQNEAQLEKSRLLSDRFSAERPKGSFSTLEIQRTEQGDSAMYLCASSLVGTGNGYTFGSGTRLTVV.